Each of the 24 T cell receptor beta chains below was sequenced from the same sample in a study of CXCR3-negative and CXCR3-positive naive CD8 T cells. Study-wide findings and caveats: Hydrophobicity of TRB CDR3s was greater in CXCR3-positive naive cells than in CXCR3-negative naive cells.

Researchers prepared the TRB cDNA libraries using 5' RACE with UMI labels. Using the 5' RACE reads, TCRdb records one entry per CDR3 protein without DNA. Recorded for this sample: about 50,000 distinct CDR3 sequences. These receptors have no identified antigens. The sequenced material came from naive CXCR3+ CD8+ T cells from blood. Sample subset: CD45RO-CCR7+CD27+CD95- naive CD8+ T cells expressing CXCR3 (TNR3+). The receptor set was obtained from a human donor in good health. Some clones in this sample may be carry-over from other donors' samples.

This rearrangement joins TRBV7-6 to TRBJ1-2. This CDR3 is built from 12 residues. Germline V gene sequence: CDR1 SGHVS, CDR2 FNYEAQ. The chain's CDR3 is CASSFGDYGYTF. Based on the CDR3 plus reference TRBV7-6 and TRBJ1-2, the full variable domain is GAGVSQSPRYKVTKRGQDVALRCDPISGHVSLYWYRQALGQGPEFLTYFNYEAQQDKSGLPNDRFSAERPEGSISTLTIQRTEQRDSAMYRCASSFGDYGYTFGSGTRLTVV.

The chain has TRBV20-1 and TRBJ1-1; TCRdb calls TRBD1, which cannot be checked without DNA. The CDR3 totals 14 residues. Looked up from germline, CDR1 is DFQATT and CDR2 is SNEGSKA (reference sequence). The CDR3 is CSATPTPVPTEAFF.

The chain combines TRBV6-6 with TRBJ1-2; TCRdb names TRBD1, which stays unverified in the absence of DNA. This CDR3 contains 16 residues. Per germline, CDR1 MNHNY and CDR2 SVGAGI (reference sequence). CDR3 region: CASSETGTSSFYGYTF.

The rearrangement uses TRBV12-3 or TRBV12-4 and TRBJ1-4; TCRdb's D gene call, TRBD1, goes unchecked for lack of DNA. The CDR3 is made up of 15 amino acids. Here the CDR3 reads CASSNPGGWDEKLFF.

The rearrangement uses TRBV13 and TRBJ2-7; with no DNA, the TCRdb D assignment of TRBD1 cannot be verified. Germline V gene data show CDR1 as PRHDT and CDR2 as FYEKMQ (reference sequence). This CDR3 has 13 amino acids. The CDR3 loop reads CASSSGSPREQYF.

Here the CDR3 reads CASSSSALGGETQYF. This chain joins TRBV7-9 and TRBJ2-5; there is no DNA to check the TCRdb D call of TRBD2. Per the germline V gene, CDR1 is SEHNR and CDR2 is FQNEAQ (reference sequence). There are 15 residues in the CDR3.

The CDR3 sequence: CASSLGTSGAYNEQFF. The chain joins TRBV12-3 or TRBV12-4 to TRBJ2-1; TCRdb reports TRBD2, a call that lacks DNA to check it against. CDR3 length: 16 amino acids.

The V call is TRBV12-5, the J call TRBJ2-7; as DNA is missing, the TRBD1 call by TCRdb cannot be tested. This CDR3 region has 14 residues. From germline, CDR1 is LGHNT and CDR2 FRNRAP. The CDR3 is CATEGGGAVGEQYF.

V gene TRBV9 combines with J gene TRBJ2-5; TCRdb reports TRBD2, a call that lacks DNA to check it against. Germline CDR1 and CDR2: SGDLS and YYNGEE. The CDR3 consists of 14 residues. CDR3: CASSSGGPQETQYF.

The V and J genes are TRBV9 and TRBJ1-5; as DNA is missing, the TRBD1 call by TCRdb cannot be tested. CDR1 is SGDLS, CDR2 YYNGEE, per germline. There are 16 residues in the CDR3. The CDR3 protein is CASSLVSGQGGQPQHF.

The genes are TRBV27 and TRBJ1-1; absent DNA, TCRdb's TRBD1 call cannot be checked. The CDR3 runs 13 residues. CDR1 and CDR2 from the germline V gene are MNHEY and SMNVEV (reference sequence). The CDR3 region is CASHGQQNTEAFF.

This chain links TRBV25-1 with TRBJ2-7; TCRdb proposes TRBD2, but this gene call is untestable without DNA. The CDR3 is 13 amino acids. The germline V gene encodes CDR1 MGHDK and CDR2 SYGVNS. CDR3 residues: CASSVGGSYEQYF.

The chain has TRBV19 and TRBJ2-7; TCRdb calls TRBD1, which cannot be checked without DNA. The CDR3 runs 15 residues. Per the germline V gene, CDR1 is LNHDA and CDR2 is SQIVND (reference sequence). CDR3 amino acids: CASSSGTGGVYEQYF. The variable domain in full, completed from reference TRBV19 and TRBJ2-7, reads DGGITQSPKYLFRKEGQNVTLSCEQNLNHDAMYWYRQDPGQGLRLIYYSQIVNDFQKGDIAEGYSVSREKKESFPLTVTSAQKNPTAFYLCASSSGTGGVYEQYFGPGTRLTVT.

This chain links TRBV28 with TRBJ1-6; TCRdb selects TRBD1, and the lack of DNA leaves this call unchecked. Germline loops: CDR1 MDHEN, CDR2 SYDVKM. This CDR3 is built from 14 residues. CDR3 amino acids: CASSEQGFGSPLHF.

CDR3 protein: CASTPLVTVPEQYF. The rearrangement uses TRBV28 and TRBJ2-7; the D call from TCRdb, TRBD1, cannot be confirmed without DNA. This CDR3 is built from 14 residues. Germline V gives CDR1 MDHEN, CDR2 SYDVKM.

The chain is built from TRBV20-1 and TRBJ2-7; no DNA is available, so the TRBD1 call from TCRdb remains unchecked. Germline loops: CDR1 DFQATT, CDR2 SNEGSKA (reference sequence). The CDR3 contains 13 residues. CDR3 residues: CSARDEGRDEQYF.

The rearrangement joins TRBV2 to TRBJ2-5; absent DNA, TCRdb's TRBD1 call cannot be checked. Germline CDR1 reads SNHLY; CDR2 reads FYNNEI. The CDR3 has 15 residues. CDR3: CASSEAPGVGETQYF.

This chain connects TRBV5-1 to TRBJ2-7; TCRdb's assignment of TRBD1 cannot be checked, as there is no DNA. Germline loops: CDR1 SGHRS, CDR2 YFSETQ. The CDR3 runs to 12 residues. CDR3 region: CASSWGGDEQYF.

V is TRBV18 and J is TRBJ2-5; with no DNA, the TCRdb D assignment of TRBD2 cannot be verified. The CDR3 length is 18 residues. The germline gives CDR1 KGHSH, CDR2 LQKENI. CDR3 sequence: CASSPPELLNPIEETQYF.

The rearrangement links TRBV29-1 to TRBJ2-1; TCRdb picks TRBD2, but there is no DNA to check that call. Germline assignment: CDR1 SQVTM and CDR2 ANQGSEA. The CDR3 is made up of 15 amino acids. The CDR3 is CSVRLAGGSYNEQFF.

The chain carries TRBV9 and TRBJ2-7; TCRdb outputs TRBD1, but without DNA this stays unchecked. The CDR3 has 12 amino acids. Germline CDR1 SGDLS, CDR2 YYNGEE. CDR3 in amino acids: CASSARPVQGSF. The full variable domain, rest sourced from reference TRBV9 and TRBJ2-7, is DSGVTQTPKHLITATGQRVTLRCSPRSGDLSVYWYQQSLDQGLQFLIQYYNGEERAKGNILERFSAQQFPDLHSELNLSSLELGDSALYFCASSARPVQGSFGPGTRLTVT.

This chain joins TRBV7-8 and TRBJ2-1. CDR3 length: 12 residues. Germline V gives CDR1 SGHVS, CDR2 FQNEAQ. CDR3 sequence reads: CASTLAGVEQFF.

The chain uses TRBV6-5 and TRBJ2-3. CDR1 and CDR2 from the germline V gene are MNHEY and SVGAGI. This CDR3 comprises 13 residues. CDR3 in amino acids: CASSYSSTDTQYF.

The V gene is TRBV20-1, the J gene TRBJ2-7; the D call of TRBD1 rests on TCRdb alone, since no DNA is present to check it. The CDR3 totals 14 residues. CDR1 is DFQATT, CDR2 SNEGSKA, per germline (reference sequence). CDR3 amino acids: CSAGHRGRSYEQYF.